This T cell receptor (beta chain) was found in a study of post-analysis software for immune sequencing data. Study observations and caveats: Those samples that were prepared in the same batch co-clustered strongly by F measure. Five or six TRBV segments were more frequent in patients than controls; TRBV5-6, TRBV5-1 and TRBV20-1 belonged to this group. Multiple sclerosis was associated with a significant reduction in normalized Chao1 diversity relative to controls.

To note about this clonotype: Its antigen is unidentified.

V lost 6 bases, J lost 1 base, and 24 bases lay in between. The CDR3 sequence is 18 residues long. Carried by the TCR beta cDNA libraries were unique molecular identifiers. Out of roughly 1 to 11 million T cells, some 480,000 cDNA molecules were generated. TCRdb passed the PCR reads through MiXCR, listing each CDR3 protein once. Seen here are fewer than 700,000 distinct CDR3 sequences, roughly 47% observed once, and the top ten hold roughly 1.7%. The genes are TRBV12-3 or TRBV12-4 and TRBJ1-2, with D hard to call. The TCR comes from a girl aged 5 to 17 with multiple sclerosis. Sequencing was done on a sample of blood. In nucleotides, the CDR3 is TGTGCCAGCAGGGGAGTGACAAACCCGGCGTTCCTTAACTATGGCTACACCTTC. This translates into CASRGVTNPAFLNYGYTF.